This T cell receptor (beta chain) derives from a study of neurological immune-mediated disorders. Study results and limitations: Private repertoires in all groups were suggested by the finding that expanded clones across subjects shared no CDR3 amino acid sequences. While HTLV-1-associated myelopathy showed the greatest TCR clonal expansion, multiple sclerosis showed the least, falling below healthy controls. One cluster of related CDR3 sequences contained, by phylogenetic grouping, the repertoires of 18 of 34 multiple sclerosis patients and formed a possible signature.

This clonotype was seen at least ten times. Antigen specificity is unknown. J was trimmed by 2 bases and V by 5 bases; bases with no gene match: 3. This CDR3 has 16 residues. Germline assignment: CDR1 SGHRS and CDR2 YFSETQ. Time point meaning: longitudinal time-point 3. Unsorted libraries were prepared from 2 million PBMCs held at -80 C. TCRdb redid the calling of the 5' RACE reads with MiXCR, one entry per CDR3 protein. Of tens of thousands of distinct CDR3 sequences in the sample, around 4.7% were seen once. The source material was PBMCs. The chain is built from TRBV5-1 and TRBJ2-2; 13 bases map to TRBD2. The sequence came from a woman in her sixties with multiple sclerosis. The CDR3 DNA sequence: TGCGCCAGCAGAGGGACTAGCGGGGAAAACACCGGGGAGCTGTTTTTT. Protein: CASRGTSGENTGELFF. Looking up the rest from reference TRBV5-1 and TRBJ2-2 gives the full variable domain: KAGVTQTPRYLIKTRGQQVTLSCSPISGHRSVSWYQQTPGQGLQFLFEYFSETQRNKGNFPGRFSGRQFSNSRSEMNVSTLELGDSALYLCASRGTSGENTGELFFGEGSRLTVL.